This section outlines one TCR beta chain sequence together with its context. Its specificity is not known. Being one base from a much bigger clone, this may be a read error. The sample originates from a study of blood T cells in healthy people across ages. Overall study results and limits: Greater diversity and more naive CD4+ cells were seen in long-lived donors than in aged donors. Per million T cells, TCR beta diversity dropped about linearly as age rose.

Germline CDR1 reads SQVTM; CDR2 reads ANQGSEA. The CDR3 consists of 11 residues. V gave up 5 bases and J gave up 11 bases, with 15 bases separating them. With a J-beta primer mix and a sample-barcoded 5' primer, a second PCR ran about 7 to 11 cycles. TCRdb redid the calling of the 5' RACE reads with MiXCR, one entry per CDR3 protein. The repertoire includes more than 750,000 distinct CDR3 sequences, 29% of them detected once, and about 9.4% sits in the top ten. Each sample had at least 6 million PBMCs isolated. These same records also appear under a second study, on T cells of mothers and their children. As that study records: The donor cohort consisted of a few healthy Caucasian mothers and their six children.

This clonotype was obtained from a woman between 35 and 50 years old in good health. The J gene is TRBJ2-5, the V gene TRBV29-1; D call uncertain. The sequenced sample consisted of blood. The chain's CDR3 is CSVPSPVEQYF. CDR3 bases: TGCAGCGTTCCCTCACCGGTTGAGCAGTACTTC.